The 13 T cell receptor beta chains below were found in one sample sequenced in a study of early T cells in non-severe SARS-CoV-2 infection. TCRdb re-called the 5' RACE reads with MiXCR, one entry per CDR3 protein. The data contain roughly 100,000 distinct CDR3 sequences, under 15% of them singletons. Sample: whole blood. These receptors came from an adult who was a healthcare worker with PCR-confirmed SARS-CoV-2 infection or an uninfected control (not recorded which).

This clonotype was detected a few times. The chain recombines TRBV20-1 with TRBJ2-1; 14 nucleotides line up with TRBD2. The CDR3 runs 14 residues. V gave up 3 bases and J gave up 6 bases; unmatched junction bases: 1. Germline V gene lookup returns CDR1 DFQATT and CDR2 SNEGSKA (reference sequence). In DNA form, the CDR3 reads TGCAGTGCTAGGGGACTAGCGGGGGCCAATGAGCAGTTCTTC. Amino acid sequence: CSARGLAGANEQFF.

This chain joins TRBV12-3 or TRBV12-4 and TRBJ2-3; 7 nucleotides agree with TRBD2. Trimming cost V 7 bases and J 4 bases; bases outside gene matches: 5. The CDR3 is 13 residues long. CDR3 sequence: CASTQSGADTQYF. The CDR3 DNA sequence: TGTGCCAGCACCCAGAGCGGGGCAGATACGCAGTATTTT.

This clonotype was counted a few times. CDR3 DNA sequence: TGTGCCAGCAGCTTAGCCGGGACTAGTGGCACGCAGTATTTT. Its translation: CASSLAGTSGTQYF. The rearrangement links TRBV11-1 to TRBJ2-3, with TRBD2 matching 8 bases. Germline lookup yields CDR1 SGHAT and CDR2 FQDESV (reference sequence). V was pared by 0 bases and J by 9 bases, with 5 bases of the junction left unmatched. The CDR3 spans 14 residues.

The rearrangement joins TRBV5-1 to TRBJ2-3; 8 nucleotides agree with TRBD2. The CDR3 has 16 amino acids. Germline V gives CDR1 SGHRS, CDR2 YFSETQ. V lost 4 bases, J lost 6 bases, and 13 bases stayed unmatched. CDR3 sequence (DNA): TGCGCCAGCAGCCTGGGACTAGGTGGCGAGCGGGATACGCAGTATTTT. It encodes CASSLGLGGERDTQYF.

This clonotype was seen at least ten times. The genes are TRBV30 and TRBJ2-1, with 8 bases lining up with TRBD2. CDR1 and CDR2 from the germline V gene are GTSNPN and SVGIG (reference sequence). The V gene end was trimmed by 4 bases and the J gene end by 5 bases; junction bases not matched to a gene: 7. CDR3 length: 14 amino acids. In nucleotides, the CDR3 is TGTGCCTGGAACCCACTAGCGGACCACAATGAGCAGTTCTTC. This encodes CAWNPLADHNEQFF.

This clonotype was observed many times. V and J are TRBV28 and TRBJ2-3; 13 bases are shared with TRBD2. Trimming cost V 3 bases and J 0 bases; bases outside gene matches: 3. The CDR3 spans 17 residues. CDR1 is MDHEN and CDR2 is SYDVKM in the germline V gene. CDR3 sequence (DNA): TGTGCCAGCAGTTTGTCGACTAGCGGGAGGAGCACAGATACGCAGTATTTT. Its translation is CASSLSTSGRSTDTQYF.

This clonotype was seen at least ten times. The CDR3 bases are TGTGCCAGCAGCTTAGAGGGACAGGGAACGGGTACGCAGTATTTT. The encoded protein is CASSLEGQGTGTQYF. This chain links TRBV7-6 with TRBJ2-3; 9 bases line up with TRBD1. This CDR3 is 15 amino acids long. The germline CDR1 and CDR2 sequences are SGHVS and FNYEAQ. Unmatched junction bases numbered 7, after V lost 1 base and J lost 8 bases.

This clonotype occurred many times. The V call is TRBV19, the J call TRBJ2-1; D unresolved. V was shortened by 3 bases and J by 1 base, with 7 bases between the two germline ends. The germline gives CDR1 LNHDA, CDR2 SQIVND (reference sequence). The CDR3 spans 14 residues. The CDR3 nucleotides are TGTGCCAGTAGTATTGGTAAATCCTACAATGAGCAGTTCTTC. This encodes CASSIGKSYNEQFF.

This clonotype has more than one count but fewer than ten. The V call is TRBV6-2 or TRBV6-3, the J call TRBJ2-1; D tentatively reads TRBD1 or TRBD2 (5 bases each). The germline V gene has CDR1 MNHEY and CDR2 SVGEGT. V lost 5 bases to trimming and J lost 9 bases, with 8 bases between them. This CDR3 comprises 11 residues. CDR3 protein: CASSQGPEQFF. DNA of the CDR3: TGTGCCAGCAGTCAGGGACCTGAGCAGTTCTTC.

At least ten counts were recorded for this clonotype. V usage is TRBV18 and J usage is TRBJ1-1; tentatively, D is TRBD1 (6 bases). The CDR3 covers 14 residues. Trimming took 6 bases from V and 4 from J, leaving 15 bases between them. Germline CDR1 reads KGHSH; CDR2 reads LQKENI. The CDR3 protein is CASSHREGRTEAFF. The CDR3 bases are TGTGCCAGCTCCCACAGGGAAGGTCGCACTGAAGCTTTCTTT.

The chain couples TRBV29-1 to TRBJ2-3, with D unclear. The germline V gene encodes CDR1 SQVTM and CDR2 ANQGSEA. The CDR3 has 13 amino acids. V was shortened by 4 bases and J by 8 bases, with 16 bases between the two germline ends. CDR3: CSVVKEEAFTQYF. For the CDR3, the DNA is TGCAGCGTTGTTAAGGAAGAGGCCTTTACGCAGTATTTT.

Ten or more counts support this clonotype. This rearrangement joins TRBV24-1 to TRBJ2-1; TRBD1 aligns across 8 bases. CDR1 is KGHDR, CDR2 SFDVKD, per germline. V dropped 2 bases and J dropped 3; count of bases not matched to a gene: 5. There are 16 residues in the CDR3. In DNA, the CDR3 is TGTGCCACCAGTGATTCCGGGACAGGCTTCTACAATGAGCAGTTCTTC. Translating gives CATSDSGTGFYNEQFF.

This clonotype showed up just a few times. This rearrangement joins TRBV7-7 to TRBJ1-5; no clear D. The CDR3 spans 13 residues. The V end lost 8 bases, the J end lost 0 bases, and 8 bases lay between the germline ends. Looked up from germline, CDR1 is SSHAT and CDR2 is FNYEAQ (reference sequence). CDR3 coding DNA: TGTGCCAGCCTCCGCGGTAGCAATCAGCCCCAGCATTTT. Protein: CASLRGSNQPQHF.